This is a list of T cell receptor beta chains from one sample in a study of vaccination effects on CD4 cells after COVID-19. Data came from immunoSEQ multiplex PCR; TCRdb stores just in-frame clones and leaves some out. Found here are tens of thousands of clones, under 80% of them singletons; the top ten hold around 2.5%. What these receptors recognize is not known. The source material was CD4+ T cells from PBMCs cultured without peptide, sampled after COVID-19 vaccination. The source is a human donor who received a COVID-19 vaccine. The CDR3 runs from the conserved cysteine through the conserved F or W. Fields, in order: J gene, clone size, V gene, D gene, CDR3 protein, CDR3 DNA. A D gene is named only where the DNA matches it firmly. Only some rows state a clone size, as once, few, many or a class for expanded clones.

j_call: TRBJ2-2
clone_size: few
v_call: TRBV5-1
d_call: TRBD1
cdr3_aa: CASRTDRENTGELFF
cdr3_nt: TGCGCCAGCCGAACCGACAGGGAGAACACCGGGGAGCTGTTTTTT

j_call: TRBJ2-2
clone_size: -
v_call: TRBV12-5
d_call: TRBD1
cdr3_aa: CASGPGQGVNTGELFF
cdr3_nt: TGTGCTAGTGGTCCCGGACAGGGAGTAAACACCGGGGAGCTGTTTTTT

j_call: TRBJ2-3
clone_size: -
v_call: TRBV2
d_call: TRBD1
cdr3_aa: CASLRDSASTDTQYF
cdr3_nt: TGTGCCAGCCTAAGGGACAGTGCTAGCACAGATACGCAGTATTTT

j_call: TRBJ1-5
clone_size: once
v_call: TRBV7-8
d_call: -
cdr3_aa: CASSLTDNQPQHF
cdr3_nt: TGTGCCAGCAGCTTGACAGACAATCAGCCCCAGCATTTT

j_call: TRBJ2-3
clone_size: -
v_call: TRBV9
d_call: -
cdr3_aa: CASSVAPTDTQYF
cdr3_nt: TGTGCCAGCAGCGTAGCTCCCACAGATACGCAGTATTTT

j_call: TRBJ1-2
clone_size: -
v_call: TRBV28
d_call: TRBD1
cdr3_aa: CASSLGTDYGYTF
cdr3_nt: TGTGCCAGCAGTTTAGGGACAGACTATGGCTACACCTTC

j_call: TRBJ1-3
clone_size: -
v_call: TRBV15
d_call: -
cdr3_aa: CATRPVSGNTIYF
cdr3_nt: TGTGCCACCCGGCCCGTCTCTGGAAACACCATATATTTT

j_call: TRBJ1-1
clone_size: once
v_call: TRBV5-1
d_call: -
cdr3_aa: CATGALMGFYTEAFF
cdr3_nt: TGCGCCACGGGGGCCTTGATGGGGTTCTATACTGAAGCTTTCTTT

j_call: TRBJ1-2
clone_size: few
v_call: TRBV6-2/TRBV6-3
d_call: TRBD1
cdr3_aa: CASSYSGTGGISNYGYTF
cdr3_nt: TGTGCCAGCAGTTACTCGGGGACAGGGGGAATATCTAACTATGGCTACACCTTC

j_call: TRBJ1-1
clone_size: few
v_call: TRBV6-5
d_call: TRBD1
cdr3_aa: CASRQGDGTEAFF
cdr3_nt: TGTGCCAGCAGGCAGGGGGACGGCACTGAAGCTTTCTTT

j_call: TRBJ1-6
clone_size: -
v_call: TRBV18
d_call: -
cdr3_aa: CASSPPGRGDNAPLHF
cdr3_nt: TGTGCCAGCTCACCACCTGGGAGGGGGGATAATGCACCCCTCCACTTT

j_call: TRBJ1-1
clone_size: -
v_call: TRBV18
d_call: TRBD1
cdr3_aa: CASSLSGTGTMNTEAFF
cdr3_nt: TGTGCCAGCTCATTGTCCGGGACAGGGACCATGAACACTGAAGCTTTCTTT

j_call: TRBJ2-3
clone_size: -
v_call: TRBV6-4
d_call: -
cdr3_aa: CASSETGRDTQYF
cdr3_nt: TGTGCCAGCAGTGAGACGGGGAGGGATACGCAGTATTTT

j_call: TRBJ1-5
clone_size: -
v_call: TRBV5-4
d_call: -
cdr3_aa: CASSSGGGKGSNQPQHF
cdr3_nt: TGTGCCAGCAGCTCCGGTGGGGGAAAGGGCAGCAATCAGCCCCAGCATTTT

j_call: TRBJ2-5
clone_size: -
v_call: TRBV19
d_call: TRBD1
cdr3_aa: CATKKGTAQETQYF
cdr3_nt: TGTGCCACTAAAAAAGGGACAGCACAAGAGACCCAGTACTTC

j_call: TRBJ2-3
clone_size: -
v_call: TRBV11-3
d_call: -
cdr3_aa: CASSLEGGTSTDTQYF
cdr3_nt: TGTGCCAGCAGTCTAGAGGGGGGGACTAGCACAGATACGCAGTATTTT

j_call: TRBJ1-1
clone_size: -
v_call: TRBV28
d_call: -
cdr3_aa: CASQMNTEAFF
cdr3_nt: TGTGCCAGCCAGATGAACACTGAAGCTTTCTTT

j_call: TRBJ2-3
clone_size: -
v_call: TRBV7-3
d_call: -
cdr3_aa: CASSFSASTDTQYF
cdr3_nt: TGTGCCAGCAGCTTTAGTGCTAGCACAGATACGCAGTATTTT

j_call: TRBJ1-4
clone_size: once
v_call: TRBV7-2
d_call: -
cdr3_aa: CASSSLRGTNEKLFF
cdr3_nt: TGTGCCAGCAGCTCCCTTCGGGGAACTAATGAAAAACTGTTTTTT

j_call: TRBJ1-3
clone_size: -
v_call: TRBV19
d_call: -
cdr3_aa: CASSTAGQLLSGNTIYF
cdr3_nt: TGTGCCAGTAGTACGGCGGGACAACTATTATCTGGAAACACCATATATTTT

j_call: TRBJ2-1
clone_size: -
v_call: TRBV4-1
d_call: TRBD2
cdr3_aa: CASSQVGAGVYEQFF
cdr3_nt: TGCGCCAGCAGCCAAGTAGGAGCGGGGGTCTATGAGCAGTTCTTC

j_call: TRBJ2-5
clone_size: -
v_call: TRBV24-1
d_call: TRBD2
cdr3_aa: CATSDLAGGRETQYF
cdr3_nt: TGTGCCACCAGTGATTTAGCGGGGGGTCGGGAGACCCAGTACTTC

j_call: TRBJ1-5
clone_size: -
v_call: TRBV18
d_call: -
cdr3_aa: CASSLDQNQPQHF
cdr3_nt: TGTGCCAGCTCACTAGACCAGAATCAGCCCCAGCATTTT

j_call: TRBJ2-1
clone_size: -
v_call: TRBV24-1
d_call: TRBD1
cdr3_aa: CATSDPSGQANEQFF
cdr3_nt: TGTGCCACCAGTGATCCGTCCGGACAGGCCAATGAGCAGTTCTTC

j_call: TRBJ2-1
clone_size: -
v_call: TRBV5-1
d_call: -
cdr3_aa: CASSLGLERVSEQFF
cdr3_nt: TGCGCCAGCAGCTTGGGGTTAGAGAGGGTCAGTGAGCAGTTCTTC

j_call: TRBJ1-4
clone_size: -
v_call: TRBV3-1/TRBV3-2
d_call: -
cdr3_aa: CASSQAGAEKLFF
cdr3_nt: TGTGCCAGCAGCCAGGCGGGGGCCGAAAAACTGTTTTTT